These 32 T cell receptor beta chains were sequenced from one sample in a study of T cells expressing NK-cell markers. TCRdb derives one entry per CDR3 protein from the 5' RACE reads, leaving out DNA. Its clone listing holds 300,000 to 450,000 distinct CDR3 sequences. Sample: blood T cells: a sorted CD56 or NKG2C T cell subset, CD4+ or CD8+ T cells, or bulk PBMC T cells (not recorded which). The receptors derive from a man between 18 and 69 years old in good health.

V gene TRBV20-1 combines with J gene TRBJ2-5. From germline, CDR1 is DFQATT and CDR2 SNEGSKA (reference sequence). The CDR3 loop spans 14 amino acids. The CDR3 reads CSARDPRRQETQYF.

J is TRBJ2-3 and V is TRBV5-1; TCRdb names TRBD2, which stays unverified in the absence of DNA. This CDR3 comprises 18 residues. CDR1 SGHRS and CDR2 YFSETQ come from the germline V gene. The CDR3 is CASSSGLAGGPRKDTQYF.

The chain couples TRBV15 to TRBJ2-5; TCRdb designates TRBD1, a call that cannot be tested without DNA. The CDR3 covers 13 residues. Germline V gives CDR1 LNHNV, CDR2 YYDKDF (reference sequence). CDR3 loop: CATSRVGEETQYF.

The chain has TRBV21-1 and TRBJ1-5; no DNA is available, so the TRBD1 call from TCRdb remains unchecked. TRBV21-1 corresponds to a pseudogene. The CDR3 is 15 residues long. CDR3 sequence: CASSPPIQGVQPQHF.

The chain employs TRBV20-1 and TRBJ2-7; TCRdb reports TRBD2, a call that lacks DNA to check it against. Germline lookup yields CDR1 DFQATT and CDR2 SNEGSKA (reference sequence). This CDR3 has 14 residues. CDR3 region: CSAISAGGWDEQYF.

The chain uses TRBV11-2 and TRBJ2-7; as DNA is missing, the TRBD2 call by TCRdb cannot be tested. CDR3 size: 16 residues. The V gene's germline CDR1 is SGHAT and CDR2 FQNNGV. CDR3 in amino acids: CASSHVMTSGDYEQYF. Using reference TRBV11-2 and TRBJ2-7 for the parts outside the CDR3, the full variable domain is EAGVAQSPRYKIIEKRQSVAFWCNPISGHATLYWYQQILGQGPKLLIQFQNNGVVDDSQLPKDRFSAERLKGVDSTLKIQPAKLEDSAVYLCASSHVMTSGDYEQYFGPGTRLTVT.

This rearrangement joins TRBV14 to TRBJ2-3; TCRdb lists TRBD1, though no DNA is available to test this call. Germline V CDR1 and CDR2: SGHDN, FVKESK. The CDR3 loop spans 18 amino acids. The CDR3 loop reads CASSRIKAGSQYTDTQYF.

The genes are TRBV5-1 and TRBJ1-2; the D gene TCRdb calls, TRBD1, cannot be checked with no DNA. The CDR3 totals 17 residues. Germline CDR1 reads SGHRS; CDR2 reads YFSETQ. The CDR3 sequence: CACLAGTGPLANYGYTF.

This chain uses TRBV7-3 with TRBJ2-1; the TCRdb D gene call, TRBD2, has no DNA to confirm it. The CDR3 has 17 residues. Germline V gene sequence: CDR1 SGHTA, CDR2 FQGTGA. The CDR3 reads CASSLRGGLAGYAEQFF.

The chain uses TRBV4-1 and TRBJ2-3; the TCRdb D gene call, TRBD2, has no DNA to confirm it. Germline V lookup: CDR1 MGHRA, CDR2 YSYEKL. This CDR3 has 17 residues. This CDR3 is CASSQDRAAGGPDTQYF.

This rearrangement joins TRBV20-1 to TRBJ2-7; with no DNA, the TCRdb D assignment of TRBD1 cannot be verified. Germline V lookup: CDR1 DFQATT, CDR2 SNEGSKA (reference sequence). The CDR3 consists of 14 residues. CDR3 sequence reads: CSAREDGGGYEQYF.

V gene TRBV12-3 or TRBV12-4 combines with J gene TRBJ1-1; the TRBD1 assignment by TCRdb is unverifiable without DNA. CDR3 length: 14 amino acids. The CDR3 here is CASRFGAGLAEAFF.

This rearrangement joins TRBV10-3 to TRBJ1-2; TCRdb lists TRBD1, though no DNA is available to test this call. CDR1 and CDR2 from the germline V gene are ENHRY and SYGVKD. This CDR3 is 14 amino acids long. CDR3 sequence reads: CAIRMTGKNYGYTF.

The chain uses TRBV9 and TRBJ2-1; TCRdb's D call, TRBD2, is unchecked because there is no DNA. The CDR3 sequence is 17 residues long. Germline values: CDR1 SGDLS, CDR2 YYNGEE. This chain's CDR3 is CASSVASSGGAGNEQFF. Based on the CDR3 plus reference TRBV9 and TRBJ2-1, the full variable domain is DSGVTQTPKHLITATGQRVTLRCSPRSGDLSVYWYQQSLDQGLQFLIQYYNGEERAKGNILERFSAQQFPDLHSELNLSSLELGDSALYFCASSVASSGGAGNEQFFGPGTRLTVL.

V is TRBV9 and J is TRBJ1-2; TCRdb's D call, TRBD1, is unchecked because there is no DNA. This CDR3 comprises 13 residues. Germline assignment: CDR1 SGDLS and CDR2 YYNGEE. CDR3 amino acids: CASSVLGDRGYTF.

V usage is TRBV6-5 and J usage is TRBJ2-5; the D call from TCRdb, TRBD1, cannot be confirmed without DNA. The CDR3 is 14 amino acids. Germline V gene sequence: CDR1 MNHEY, CDR2 SVGAGI. This chain's CDR3 is CASSYKKQGETQYF.

The rearrangement uses TRBV6-5 and TRBJ1-1. Germline V gene lookup returns CDR1 MNHEY and CDR2 SVGAGI. The CDR3 loop spans 14 amino acids. The chain's CDR3 is CASSYSVGNTEAFF.

This chain links TRBV6-6 with TRBJ2-7; TCRdb proposes TRBD1, but this gene call is untestable without DNA. The CDR3 has 12 residues. Germline assignment: CDR1 MNHNY and CDR2 SVGAGI (reference sequence). CDR3 protein: CASSRTGDSQYF.

V and J are TRBV5-8 and TRBJ2-5. The CDR3 is made up of 12 amino acids. Germline V gene sequence: CDR1 SGHTS, CDR2 YDEGEE. CDR3 sequence: CASSLSLETQYF.

V usage is TRBV5-5 and J usage is TRBJ1-1; the D call from TCRdb, TRBD1, cannot be confirmed without DNA. Germline V gene sequence: CDR1 SGHKS, CDR2 YYEKEE (reference sequence). The CDR3 spans 16 residues. The CDR3 region is CASSPHRREMGTEAFF. Complete variable domain (other parts from reference TRBV5-5 and TRBJ1-1): DAGVTQSPTHLIKTRGQQVTLRCSPISGHKSVSWYQQVLGQGPQFIFQYYEKEERGRGNFPDRFSARQFPNYSSELNVNALLLGDSALYLCASSPHRREMGTEAFFGQGTRLTVV.

This chain links TRBV25-1 with TRBJ2-1. CDR1 and CDR2 (germline): MGHDK, SYGVNS. This CDR3 has 15 residues. The CDR3 loop reads CASSEYGKPLNEQFF.

The chain employs TRBV6-1 and TRBJ1-5; without DNA, the TCRdb call of TRBD1 cannot be checked. The CDR3 spans 14 residues. From germline, CDR1 is MNHNS and CDR2 SASEGT. CDR3 loop: CASSPDRGRQPQHF.

The chain has TRBV7-9 and TRBJ2-7; TCRdb proposes TRBD2, but this gene call is untestable without DNA. Germline V CDR1 and CDR2: SEHNR, FQNEAQ (reference sequence). The CDR3 runs to 14 residues. CDR3 loop: CASSLEWGSGGPYF.

The V and J genes are TRBV28 and TRBJ2-2; TCRdb calls TRBD2, which cannot be checked without DNA. This CDR3 contains 14 residues. CDR1 is MDHEN and CDR2 is SYDVKM in the germline V gene. CDR3 residues: CASSRLAGTGELFF.

This chain connects TRBV7-7 to TRBJ2-3; without DNA, the TCRdb call of TRBD1 cannot be checked. Germline loops: CDR1 SSHAT, CDR2 FNYEAQ (reference sequence). The CDR3 runs 14 residues. The CDR3 protein is CASSKGGSADTQYF.

The chain has TRBV5-1 and TRBJ2-1. Germline values: CDR1 SGHRS, CDR2 YFSETQ. The CDR3 length is 15 residues. The CDR3 spells CASSLVPETYNEQFF.

The genes are TRBV6-6 and TRBJ1-3. This CDR3 spans 13 amino acids. Germline loops: CDR1 MNHNY, CDR2 SVGAGI (reference sequence). The CDR3 sequence is CASRHYSGNTIYF.

This chain links TRBV6-5 with TRBJ2-7; TCRdb's D call of TRBD1 is untestable without DNA. CDR1 and CDR2 from the germline V gene are MNHEY and SVGAGI. The CDR3 has 15 residues. The chain's CDR3 is CASRSLTVGSYEQYF.

The CDR3 is CASSRDGPVGEQFF. This chain joins TRBV5-6 and TRBJ2-1; the TRBD2 assignment by TCRdb is unverifiable without DNA. The germline gives CDR1 SGHDT, CDR2 YYEEEE. The CDR3 has 14 residues.

The chain couples TRBV6-5 to TRBJ1-5; lacking DNA, the TRBD1 call made by TCRdb goes unchecked. Looked up from germline, CDR1 is MNHEY and CDR2 is SVGAGI. The CDR3 runs 15 residues. The CDR3: CASSYSGGTNQPQHF.

The chain couples TRBV3-1 to TRBJ2-7; TCRdb lists TRBD1, though no DNA is available to test this call. Germline V lookup: CDR1 LGHDT, CDR2 YNNKEL (reference sequence). There are 15 residues in the CDR3. Here the CDR3 reads CASSQDLVGGREQYF.

The V call is TRBV28, the J call TRBJ1-2; TCRdb calls TRBD1, which cannot be checked without DNA. The CDR3 totals 14 residues. Germline V gives CDR1 MDHEN, CDR2 SYDVKM. This CDR3 is CASSPPPGSGGYTF.